A single sample is the source of the 32 T cell receptor beta chains below, sequenced in a study of T cells after yellow fever vaccination (dated by TCRdb to about 2019). Taken with the paper, the label for treatment or condition translates to: live attenuated yellow fever vaccine strain. Receptors were amplified or captured by 5' RACE. Instrument on record: Illumina HiSeq 2500. Starting from the raw public reads, TCRdb applied fastp trimming at Q25, assembled clones with MiXCR and retained in-frame beta chains. Each entry merges the rows of one CDR3 protein and shows their most common DNA and genes. The sample table records 20,000 to 25,000 distinct CDR3 sequences; around 5.2% of these occur just once. The ten largest account for approximately 20% of the sample. Sequencing was performed on PBMCs, either bulk or a sorted T-cell subset (CD4+, CD8+, memory, or dextramer-sorted; not recorded which), taken 35 to 50 days after the first yellow fever vaccination. These receptor sequences come from a man between 18 and 29 years old who received the YFV17D yellow fever vaccine.

This clonotype was recorded many times. The chain carries TRBV7-2 and TRBJ1-5, with a weak D call TRBD1 (5 bases). Germline CDR1 SGHTA, CDR2 FQGNSA. Between the trimmed V and J ends, which lost 3 bases and 5 bases, there was a span of 11 bases. This CDR3 contains 14 residues. CDR3 region: CASSFEQGYQPQHF. In DNA form, the CDR3 reads TGTGCCAGCAGCTTTGAGCAGGGCTATCAGCCCCAGCATTTT.

The chain uses TRBV25-1 and TRBJ2-7; possible D gene TRBD1, 6 bases. The CDR3 consists of 15 residues. The germline gives CDR1 MGHDK, CDR2 SYGVNS. Trimming pared 5 bases from V and 0 bases from J, leaving 14 bases between. The CDR3 here is CASSRPGHRSYEQYF. The DNA for the CDR3 is TGTGCCAGCAGTCGTCCGGGACATCGCTCCTACGAGCAGTACTTC.

This clonotype was observed at least ten times. V is TRBV5-1 and J is TRBJ1-4; 8 bases are a match to TRBD1. This CDR3 has 15 amino acids. The trim removed 0 bases at V and 8 bases at J, leaving 6 bases unmatched. Germline CDR1 reads SGHRS; CDR2 reads YFSETQ. CDR3 DNA: TGCGCCAGCAGCTTGGAGGGCAGGGGGCACGAAAAACTGTTTTTT. Encoded protein: CASSLEGRGHEKLFF.

This clonotype was seen many times. The chain employs TRBV13 and TRBJ2-1; 8 nucleotides agree with TRBD2. The germline V gene encodes CDR1 PRHDT and CDR2 FYEKMQ (reference sequence). The CDR3 extends over 19 amino acids. The V gene end was trimmed by 4 bases and the J gene end by 3 bases; junction bases not matched to a gene: 17. As DNA, the CDR3 is TGTGCCAGCAGCTGGTTCTTTGCGGGGGGTGAATTTCACTACAATGAGCAGTTCTTC. Protein sequence: CASSWFFAGGEFHYNEQFF.

This clonotype has at least ten counts. This sequence joins TRBV3-1 and TRBJ2-1, with 13 nucleotides matching TRBD2. J gave up 3 bases and V 5 bases, and 10 bases lay outside the gene matches. Germline V gene data show CDR1 as LGHDT and CDR2 as YNNKEL (reference sequence). The CDR3 consists of 18 residues. In DNA form, the CDR3 reads TGTGCCAGCAGCACCCGACTAGCGGGGGGCATCATCTACAATGAGCAGTTCTTC. Translated: CASSTRLAGGIIYNEQFF.

This clonotype was seen ten or more times. The chain employs TRBV20-1 and TRBJ2-3; D call uncertain. V was clipped by 0 bases and J by 1 base, with 11 bases between them. The CDR3 consists of 15 residues. The V gene's germline CDR1 is DFQATT and CDR2 SNEGSKA (reference sequence). In DNA, the CDR3 is TGCAGTGCTAGAGATCGTCGGCAGGGCACAGATACGCAGTATTTT. Its translation: CSARDRRQGTDTQYF.

This clonotype occurred many times. The chain combines TRBV4-2 with TRBJ1-5, with D unclear. CDR1 LGHNA and CDR2 YNFKEQ come from the germline V gene. The V and J ends lost 0 bases and 5 bases respectively, with 11 bases between them. This CDR3 has 15 amino acids. CDR3 coding DNA: TGTGCCAGCAGCCAAGACGGCGTAGGAGATCAGCCCCAGCATTTT. It codes for CASSQDGVGDQPQHF.

This clonotype was observed many times. The CDR3 here is CASSLVPGRGSPLHF. The CDR3 DNA reads TGTGCCAGCAGCTTAGTTCCAGGGAGGGGATCACCCCTCCACTTT. The chain couples TRBV11-2 to TRBJ1-6, with D maybe TRBD1 (5 bases). Per the germline V gene, CDR1 is SGHAT and CDR2 is FQNNGV. Trimming took off 1 base at V and 10 bases at J, with 14 bases between the two ends. The CDR3 length is 15 residues.

This clonotype occurred many times. The chain uses TRBV7-2 and TRBJ1-2, with 8 bases lining up with TRBD1. CDR1 is SGHTA and CDR2 is FQGNSA in the germline V gene. This CDR3 comprises 14 residues. V lost 11 bases and J lost 6; bases outside the gene matches: 14. The CDR3 DNA reads TGTGCCGGCGGTCCCCCGGACAGGGATCATGGCTACACCTTC. It codes for CAGGPPDRDHGYTF. Filled out from reference TRBV7-2 and TRBJ1-2, the complete variable domain reads GAGVSQSPSNKVTEKGKDVELRCDPISGHTALYWYRQSLGQGLEFLIYFQGNSAPDKSGLPSDRFSAERTGGSVSTLTIQRTQQEDSAVYLCAGGPPDRDHGYTFGSGTRLTVV.

At least ten counts were recorded for this clonotype. The chain has TRBV11-2 and TRBJ2-5; D is ambiguous. CDR3 length equals 12 residues. With 1 base removed from V and 1 base from J, the gap between germline ends came to 1 base. Germline lookup yields CDR1 SGHAT and CDR2 FQNNGV. The CDR3 sequence: CASSLVQETQYF. DNA of the CDR3: TGTGCCAGCAGCTTAGTCCAAGAGACCCAGTACTTC. Full variable domain (rest looked up from reference TRBV11-2 and TRBJ2-5): EAGVAQSPRYKIIEKRQSVAFWCNPISGHATLYWYQQILGQGPKLLIQFQNNGVVDDSQLPKDRFSAERLKGVDSTLKIQPAKLEDSAVYLCASSLVQETQYFGPGTRLLVL.

By share of the sample, this clonotype is medium-sized. The chain carries TRBV4-3 and TRBJ2-3; D perhaps matches TRBD2 (6 bases). The V end was cut by 5 bases, the J end by 4 bases, with 13 bases between. This CDR3 region has 14 residues. The germline CDR1 and CDR2 sequences are LGHNA and YSLEER. The CDR3 sequence is CASSSGREPDTQYF. For the CDR3, the DNA is TGCGCCAGCAGCTCGGGACGGGAGCCAGATACGCAGTATTTT.

The genes are TRBV28 and TRBJ1-5; no firm D call. V dropped 7 bases and J dropped 7 bases, with 5 bases sitting between them. The CDR3 has 10 amino acids. Germline V gene sequence: CDR1 MDHEN, CDR2 SYDVKM. As DNA, the CDR3 is TGTGCCAGCAACATACAGCCCCAGCATTTT. This codes for CASNIQPQHF.

This clonotype showed up many times. This rearrangement joins TRBV5-5 to TRBJ2-3; D unresolved. CDR1 SGHKS and CDR2 YYEKEE come from the germline V gene (reference sequence). This CDR3 has 14 amino acids. V lost 0 bases to trimming and J lost 6 bases, with 11 bases between them. This CDR3 is CASSLEDNGDTQYF. Written as DNA, the CDR3 is TGTGCCAGCAGCTTGGAAGATAATGGGGATACGCAGTATTTT.

At least ten counts were recorded for this clonotype. The J gene is TRBJ2-5, the V gene TRBV7-9; TRBD1 matches at 7 bases. Germline V gene lookup returns CDR1 SEHNR and CDR2 FQNEAQ (reference sequence). The CDR3 is made up of 14 amino acids. Germline trimming cut 5 bases from V and 5 bases from J; bases unmatched to any gene: 8. The CDR3 DNA is TGTGCCAGCAGCCAGGGGGTGGCGTTGGAGACCCAGTACTTC. Amino acids: CASSQGVALETQYF.

This clonotype was seen repeatedly, ten times or more. This chain connects TRBV7-2 to TRBJ2-4; 8 bases line up with TRBD1. The V gene's germline CDR1 is SGHTA and CDR2 FQGNSA. V trimming: 5 bases; J trimming: 6 bases; junction bases outside the gene matches: 0. The CDR3 consists of 12 residues. CDR3 DNA: TGTGCCAGCAGCGGACAGGGAAACATTCAGTACTTC. Amino acids: CASSGQGNIQYF.

This clonotype appeared many times. The genes are TRBV7-3 and TRBJ2-7, with TRBD2 matching 13 bases. Germline lookup yields CDR1 SGHTA and CDR2 FQGTGA. The V gene end was trimmed by 3 bases and the J gene end by 4 bases; junction bases not matched to a gene: 12. The CDR3 has 18 residues. CDR3 DNA: TGTGCCAGCAGCTTTCGCCTCGGGACTAGCGGGGCGACTTACGAGCAGTACGTC. Amino acids: CASSFRLGTSGATYEQYV.

This clonotype was seen at least ten times. The V call is TRBV20-1, the J call TRBJ1-2; maybe TRBD1 (5 bases). Per the germline V gene, CDR1 is DFQATT and CDR2 is SNEGSKA (reference sequence). The CDR3 is 12 amino acids. V was clipped by 6 bases and J by 6 bases, with 14 bases between them. CDR3 region: CSADRGANGYTF. The CDR3 nucleotides read TGCAGTGCCGATAGGGGCGCGAATGGCTACACCTTC.

This clonotype was counted many times. The chain has TRBV13 and TRBJ2-7, with D unresolved. Per the germline V gene, CDR1 is PRHDT and CDR2 is FYEKMQ (reference sequence). Trimming removed 1 base at V and 5 bases at J, with 6 bases between. The CDR3 length is 12 residues. The CDR3 DNA is TGTGCCAGCAGCTTAGTTGGGAACGAGCAGTACTTC. Amino acid sequence: CASSLVGNEQYF. The full variable domain, its missing parts supplied by reference TRBV13 and TRBJ2-7, is AAGVIQSPRHLIKEKRETATLKCYPIPRHDTVYWYQQGPGQDPQFLISFYEKMQSDKGSIPDRFSAQQFSDYHSELNMSSLELGDSALYFCASSLVGNEQYFGPGTRLTVT.

This clonotype has ten or more counts. V is TRBV18 and J is TRBJ1-2; 7 bases agree with TRBD1. V trimming: 6 bases; J trimming: 6 bases; junction bases outside the gene matches: 10. This CDR3 region has 14 residues. Germline V gives CDR1 KGHSH, CDR2 LQKENI. The CDR3 loop is CASSSDRDQNGYTF. DNA of the CDR3: TGTGCCAGCTCGAGCGACAGGGATCAGAATGGCTACACCTTC. The whole variable domain, filled in from reference TRBV18 and TRBJ1-2, reads NAGVMQNPRHLVRRRGQEARLRCSPMKGHSHVYWYRQLPEEGLKFMVYLQKENIIDESGMPKERFSAEFPKEGPSILRIQQVVRGDSAAYFCASSSDRDQNGYTFGSGTRLTVV.

This clonotype was detected ten times or more. The V and J genes are TRBV10-3 and TRBJ1-6, with a weak D call TRBD1 (5 bases). Per the germline V gene, CDR1 is ENHRY and CDR2 is SYGVKD. The ends were cut back, 10 bases at V and 1 base at J, with 20 bases in the middle. The CDR3 has 17 amino acids. The CDR3 loop reads CATLPGAARSYNSPLHF. The CDR3 DNA reads TGTGCCACCCTGCCCGGGGCTGCGCGGTCCTATAATTCACCCCTCCACTTT.

This clonotype was recorded at least ten times. The rearrangement links TRBV7-3 to TRBJ2-2; D is uncertain. V lost 2 bases and J 7 bases, leaving 5 bases between the germline ends. The CDR3 runs 12 residues. Germline lookup yields CDR1 SGHTA and CDR2 FQGTGA. The CDR3 sequence is CASSLDRGELFF. The CDR3 DNA reads as TGTGCCAGCAGCTTAGACCGCGGGGAGCTGTTTTTT.

This clonotype was seen at least ten times. The chain links TRBV5-1 to TRBJ2-3; maybe TRBD2 (6 bases). The germline CDR1 and CDR2 sequences are SGHRS and YFSETQ. This CDR3 contains 13 residues. V was pared by 2 bases and J by 3 bases, with 7 bases between. The CDR3 spells CASSLLATDTQYF. Here the CDR3 DNA reads TGCGCCAGCAGCTTACTAGCTACAGATACGCAGTATTTT.

The table lists this clonotype with many counts. This chain links TRBV20-1 with TRBJ1-1; no firm D call. V lost 4 bases and J 1 base, leaving 7 bases between the germline ends. Germline values: CDR1 DFQATT, CDR2 SNEGSKA (reference sequence). The CDR3 has 12 amino acids. The CDR3 DNA follows: TGCAGTGCTATGCCAGGGAACACTGAAGCTTTCTTT. It translates to CSAMPGNTEAFF.

This clonotype has at least ten counts. This chain joins TRBV7-2 and TRBJ1-2; D is perhaps TRBD1 (5 bases). V was pared by 2 bases and J by 10 bases, with 11 bases between. Germline V gene data show CDR1 as SGHTA and CDR2 as FQGNSA. The CDR3 runs 12 residues. CDR3: CASSLLGDLYTF. The CDR3, as DNA: TGTGCCAGCAGCTTACTGGGGGACCTCTACACCTTC.

This clonotype was counted at least ten times. V gene TRBV6-5 combines with J gene TRBJ2-7; 9 bases match TRBD2. CDR1 is MNHEY, CDR2 SVGAGI, per germline. This CDR3 is built from 15 residues. V lost 2 bases to trimming and J lost 3 bases; unmatched junction nucleotides: 5. The CDR3 DNA follows: TGTGCCAGCAGTTACAAGCCTAGCGGGGACTACGAGCAGTACGTC. It yields the protein CASSYKPSGDYEQYV.

This clonotype was observed at least ten times. The chain recombines TRBV20-1 with TRBJ1-5, with 8 bases lining up with TRBD1. The CDR3 loop spans 13 amino acids. V lost 5 bases, J lost 5 bases, and 5 bases stayed unmatched. Germline CDR1 DFQATT, CDR2 SNEGSKA (reference sequence). The CDR3 loop is CSARTGNYQPQHF. The DNA of the CDR3 is TGCAGTGCTCGGACAGGGAATTATCAGCCCCAGCATTTT.

In its sample, this clonotype was seen many times. The CDR3 bases are TGTGCCACCAGTGATTCAGGACGGAGGGCTATCGATCAGCCCCAGCATTTT. It yields the protein CATSDSGRRAIDQPQHF. This chain connects TRBV24-1 to TRBJ1-5; D is ambiguous. V was shortened by 2 bases and J by 5 bases, with 18 bases between the two germline ends. Germline V gene sequence: CDR1 KGHDR, CDR2 SFDVKD. The CDR3 length is 17 residues.

This clonotype was seen many times. The J gene is TRBJ2-1, the V gene TRBV7-3, with 10 bases lining up with TRBD2. J lost 9 bases, V lost 5 bases, and 7 bases had no gene match. The germline gives CDR1 SGHTA, CDR2 FQGTGA. The CDR3 length is 14 residues. CDR3 coding DNA: TGTGCCAGCAGCCCAAGCGGGGGGGCGGTTGAGCAGTTCTTC. This translates into CASSPSGGAVEQFF. Drawing the rest from reference TRBV7-3 and TRBJ2-1, the complete variable domain is GAGVSQTPSNKVTEKGKYVELRCDPISGHTALYWYRQSLGQGPEFLIYFQGTGAADDSGLPNDRFFAVRPEGSVSTLKIQRTERGDSAVYLCASSPSGGAVEQFFGPGTRLTVL.

At least ten counts were recorded for this clonotype. CDR3 sequence reads: CASSSGGSGNTIYF. The DNA for the CDR3 is TGCGCCAGCAGTTCCGGGGGGTCTGGAAACACCATATATTTT. The chain has TRBV4-3 and TRBJ1-3; tentatively, D is TRBD1 (5 bases). The CDR3 consists of 14 residues. Germline loops: CDR1 LGHNA, CDR2 YSLEER. Trimming pared 6 bases from V and 1 base from J, leaving 10 bases between.

There are many counts of this clonotype. The chain links TRBV20-1 to TRBJ1-3, with D perhaps matching TRBD1 (5 bases). This CDR3 region has 16 residues. V was pared by 5 bases and J by 2 bases, with 19 bases between. CDR1 is DFQATT and CDR2 is SNEGSKA in the germline V gene (reference sequence). The CDR3 DNA sequence: TGCAGTGCTCAATCCTCAGGGTCGTGGGCTGGAAACACCATATATTTT. It encodes CSAQSSGSWAGNTIYF.

This clonotype showed up many times. This rearrangement joins TRBV5-1 to TRBJ2-1; D is perhaps TRBD1 (6 bases). Germline V gene sequence: CDR1 SGHRS, CDR2 YFSETQ. The CDR3 covers 14 residues. The germline V and J ends were trimmed by 2 bases and 8 bases, with 14 bases remaining between them. CDR3 loop: CASSFWGPGDEQFF. CDR3 nucleotide sequence: TGCGCCAGCAGCTTTTGGGGGCCAGGTGATGAGCAGTTCTTC.

This chain joins TRBV29-1 and TRBJ2-1; tentative D call: TRBD2 (6 bases). Germline CDR1 SQVTM, CDR2 ANQGSEA. The CDR3 extends over 12 amino acids. Trimming left V 3 bases short and J 8 bases short, with 11 bases between. CDR3 in DNA: TGCAGCGTTGAGGAGAGGGACTATGAGCAGTTCTTC. This codes for CSVEERDYEQFF.